This T cell receptor beta chain stems from a study of shared clonotypes between healthy human individuals. Study-wide findings and caveats: The study generally estimated greater richness for naive than memory subsets.

TCRdb's table, derived via immunoSEQ multiplex PCR, lists solely in-frame clones and lacks some. Altogether millions of clones are present, about 95% being singletons, with the ten largest covering more than 0.1%. Trimming removed 7 bases from V and 0 bases from J, with 12 bases in between. The CDR3 has 14 amino acids. CDR1 is MNHEY, CDR2 SVGAGI, per germline. As concerns this clone: Its antigen remains unknown. Other DNA variants within this sample encode the same CDR3.

Adult Caucasians living in Nashville, Tennessee made up all of the donors. CD4+ cells were split into CD45RA+ naive and CD45RA-negative memory subsets. The gene calls are TRBV6-5 and TRBJ1-1; a possible D gene is TRBD1 (5 bases). Material: naive CD4+ T cells sorted from blood. Subset specified: CD45RA+ positively selected. The sequence came from a man in his late teens or twenties in good health. The CDR3 reads CASTRDGLNTEAFF. CDR3 DNA sequence: TGTGCCAGCACTAGGGACGGACTGAACACTGAAGCTTTCTTT.